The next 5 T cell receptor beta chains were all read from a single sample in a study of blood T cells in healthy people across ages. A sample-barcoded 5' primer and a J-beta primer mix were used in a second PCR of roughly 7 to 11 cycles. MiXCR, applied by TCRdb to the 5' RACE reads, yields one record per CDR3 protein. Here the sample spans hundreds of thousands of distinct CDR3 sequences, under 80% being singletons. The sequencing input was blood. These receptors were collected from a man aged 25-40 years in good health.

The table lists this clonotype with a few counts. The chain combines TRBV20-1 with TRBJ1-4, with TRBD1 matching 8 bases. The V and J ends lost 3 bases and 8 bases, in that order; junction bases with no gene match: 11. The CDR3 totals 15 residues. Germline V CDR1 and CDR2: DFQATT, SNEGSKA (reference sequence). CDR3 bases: TGCAGTGCTAGGGCCTGGACAGGGTTCGGAGAAAAACTGTTTTTT. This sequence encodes CSARAWTGFGEKLFF.

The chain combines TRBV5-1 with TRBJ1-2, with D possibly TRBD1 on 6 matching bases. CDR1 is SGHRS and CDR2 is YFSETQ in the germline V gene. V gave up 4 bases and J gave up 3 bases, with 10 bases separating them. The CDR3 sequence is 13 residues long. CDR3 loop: CASSRGADYGYTF. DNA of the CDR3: TGCGCCAGCAGCCGGGGGGCAGACTATGGCTACACCTTC.

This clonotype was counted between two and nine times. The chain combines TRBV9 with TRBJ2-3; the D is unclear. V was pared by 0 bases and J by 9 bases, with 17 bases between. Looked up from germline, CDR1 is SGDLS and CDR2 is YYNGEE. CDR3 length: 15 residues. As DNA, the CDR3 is TGTGCCAGCAGCGTAGCTACGGCTAGTCAAAACACGCAGTATTTT. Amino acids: CASSVATASQNTQYF.

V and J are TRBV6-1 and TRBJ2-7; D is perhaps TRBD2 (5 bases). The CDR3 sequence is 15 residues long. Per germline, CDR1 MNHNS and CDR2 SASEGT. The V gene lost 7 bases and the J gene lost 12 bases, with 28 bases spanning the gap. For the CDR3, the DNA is TGTGCCAGCACCCCCCATCAGGACTTTCACCCCGGAGGGTACTTC. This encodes CASTPHQDFHPGGYF.

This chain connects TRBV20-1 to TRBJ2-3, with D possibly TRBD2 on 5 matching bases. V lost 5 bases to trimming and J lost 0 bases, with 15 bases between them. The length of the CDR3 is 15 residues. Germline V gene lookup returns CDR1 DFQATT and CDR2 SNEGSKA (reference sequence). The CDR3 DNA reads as TGCAGTGCTTTTGGACTTCCTCCTAGCACAGATACGCAGTATTTT. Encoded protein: CSAFGLPPSTDTQYF.